This TCR beta chain appears in the sequencing data of a study of spatial heterogeneity in lung cancer (dated by TCRdb to the late 2010s). In terms of the full investigation: Donors were 72 patients with early-stage, untreated non-small cell lung cancer from the lung TRACERx cohort. TCR repertoire features were related to nonsynonymous mutation counts determined by whole-exome sequencing of tumor tissue. In non-small cell lung cancer, the study made a quantitative comparison of TCR alpha and beta repertoires among multiple tumor regions, matched nontumor lung and blood. Beta-chain transcripts were consistently detected in greater numbers than alpha-chain transcripts, which likely reflected higher beta-chain transcript abundance. At surgery, both alpha and beta chains were TCR-sequenced in around 240 tumor regions, fewer than 65 matched nontumor lung samples and a few dozen PBMC samples. In the raw uncorrected reads, each unique combination of TCR and UMI appeared more than ten times on average. Follow-up PBMC samples were sequenced whenever available, with a median time to follow-up of 2 to 3 years after resection.

The germline V gene gives CDR1 as SGHAT and CDR2 as FQNNGV. The junction shows trimming of 4 bases on V and 6 bases on J, plus 15 bases between the germline ends. The CDR3 sequence holds 15 residues, the cysteine and phenylalanine included. Solely the CDR3 DNA is kept, with 45 bases framed from the first base. Of note for this clonotype: Its target antigen remains unknown. No clone much larger than this one lies a single base away; base qualities are absent.

General study outcomes and caveats: Additional single-cell paired TCR alpha and beta sequencing was considered necessary to confirm, at a functional level, the hypothesis that regional TCRs recognize regional mutations. Ubiquitous expanded tumor TCRs were found in blood more often at tumor resection than at routine follow-up. Only 14 patients were included in the comparisons of baseline and follow-up blood repertoires.

This sample's time point label indicates: blood at routine non-recurrence follow-up after resection. Without any cell sorting, TCR sequencing was performed on whole RNA extracted either from tumor and nontumor lung tissue or from cryopreserved PBMC samples. Only patients with enough RNA available from two or more tumor regions were chosen for TCR sequencing. Library preparation was by 5' RACE. Sequencing took place on a NextSeq 500. The TCR library protocol attached a unique molecular identifier to each TCR cDNA molecule to allow correction of PCR and sequencing errors. Regarding the original processing steps: TCR identification, UMI-based error correction and CDR3 extraction were all carried out with Decombinator tools. Expanded TCRs were defined as those above a frequency of 2 per 1,000, corresponding to the top 1% of the tumor frequency distribution. Renyi diversity was calculated using the R vegan package after each repertoire was subsampled 100 times to 5,000 TCRs. To build CDR3 similarity networks, amino acid triplet string-kernel similarity was used, and CDR3s were connected when their pairwise similarity was above 0.82. TCRdb reran the public reads through fastp at Q25 and MiXCR, keeping productive beta chains. Every CDR3 protein is listed once, alongside the most common genes and DNA of its rows. TCRdb's processing, not the study's, gives the V and J calls here. The table for this sample lists 110,000 or so distinct CDR3 sequences; more than 10% of them were counted only once. In total, the top ten clones hold 20% to 25% of the sample.

The chain was built from TRBV11-2 and TRBJ2-2; the D region possibly corresponds to TRBD2 (6 bases align). The sample in question was PBMCs, obtained at follow-up. The receptor was isolated from a female donor with early-stage non-small cell lung cancer. The DNA sequence reads TGTGCCAGCAGCTCACATTACGGGGGTCCCGGGGAGCTGTTTTTT. It encodes CASSSHYGGPGELFF.